Listed below are T cell receptor beta chains from one sample, sequenced in a study of blood T cell repertoires in COVID-19. Libraries were prepared by immunoSEQ multiplex PCR; TCRdb keeps only in-frame clonotypes and omits some of them. The sample yields about 13,000 clones, about 78% seen once. The sample comprised peripheral blood. These receptors all stem from a human donor in a cohort sampled during active COVID-19. The CDR3 runs from the conserved cysteine through the conserved F or W. A D gene is named only where the DNA matches it firmly. Clone size is given for some rows only: seen once, a few or many times, or a class if the clone is expanded.

d_gene,len,j_gene,v_gene,abundance,CDR3nt,CDR3aa
NA,14,TRBJ2-2,TRBV10-3,once,TGTGCCACCAGCGGGACAGGGAACACCGGGGAGCTGTTTTTT,CATSGTGNTGELFF
TRBD1,16,TRBJ2-5,TRBV12-5,NA,TGTGCTAGTGGTTCGCCCCGGGACAGGGTGACGGAGACCCAGTACTTC,CASGSPRDRVTETQYF
NA,14,TRBJ1-3,TRBV7-9,NA,TGTGCCAGCAGCAGAAGGAGATCTGGAAACACCATATATTTT,CASSRRRSGNTIYF
NA,15,TRBJ1-1,TRBV3-1/TRBV3-2,NA,TGTGCCAGCAGCCAAGTTTTCGAGGGGGGGGAGGTGGCTTTCTTT,CASSQVFEGGEVAFF
TRBD2,14,TRBJ2-2,TRBV30,NA,TGTGCCACGCATCCACTAGCGGTAACCGGGGAGCTGTTTTTT,CATHPLAVTGELFF
NA,17,TRBJ1-1,TRBV5-6,NA,TGTGCCAGCAGCTCCCGCGTGCGCAGGGGTCGTGACACTGAAGCTTTCTTT,CASSSRVRRGRDTEAFF
NA,13,TRBJ2-2,TRBV28,NA,TGTGCCAGCAGTCTCAGGAACACCGGGGAGCTGTTTTTT,CASSLRNTGELFF
TRBD1,15,TRBJ1-5,TRBV7-8,NA,TGTGCCAGCAGCTTAAGTGACAGGGGGAATCAGCCCCAGCATTTT,CASSLSDRGNQPQHF
NA,14,TRBJ2-7,TRBV18,NA,TGTGCCAGCTCACTATCAGGGCGGGATGACGAGCAGTACTTC,CASSLSGRDDEQYF
TRBD1,15,TRBJ2-7,TRBV11-1,NA,TGTGCCAGCAGCTTAGCTGACAGGGGTTCCTACGAGCAGTACTTC,CASSLADRGSYEQYF
NA,15,TRBJ2-2,TRBV2,NA,TGTGCCAGCAGTGAGACGGGACATAGCACCGGGGAGCTGTTTTTT,CASSETGHSTGELFF
NA,12,TRBJ1-6,TRBV3-1/TRBV3-2,NA,TGTGCCAGCAGGGAAGGGGATTCACCCCTCCACTTT,CASREGDSPLHF
TRBD2,16,TRBJ2-3,TRBV5-4,NA,TGTGCCAGCAGTGGGATAAGGGCTAGCGGGGGAGATACGCAGTATTTT,CASSGIRASGGDTQYF
NA,13,TRBJ1-4,TRBV30,NA,TGTGCCTGGAGTGTTTACTTTAATGAAAAACTGTTTTTT,CAWSVYFNEKLFF
TRBD1,15,TRBJ2-7,TRBV18,few,TGTGCCAGCTCATTTCCGGGACAGGGGGCCTACGAGCAGTACTTC,CASSFPGQGAYEQYF
TRBD1,16,TRBJ1-3,TRBV7-2,NA,TGTGCCAGCAGCTCCCGGGCGGCAGGGGGAGGAAACACCATATATTTT,CASSSRAAGGGNTIYF
NA,14,TRBJ2-1,TRBV6-5,NA,TGTGCCAGCAGTTACTCGAGCGGTAACAATGAGCAGTTCTTC,CASSYSSGNNEQFF
NA,14,TRBJ1-2,TRBV18,NA,TGTGCCAGCTCACCGCGTCCCGAGGAGGGGGGCTACACCTTC,CASSPRPEEGGYTF
TRBD1,12,TRBJ1-1,TRBV5-4,NA,TGTGCCAGCAGCGACAGGGTAAATGAAGCTTTCTTT,CASSDRVNEAFF
TRBD1,12,TRBJ1-2,TRBV20-1,NA,TGCAGTGCTAGTAGGCAGGGGGTTGGCTACACCTTC,CSASRQGVGYTF
TRBD1,14,TRBJ1-1,TRBV7-2,NA,TGTGCCAGCAGCTTAGGGGACAGGAACACTGAAGCTTTCTTT,CASSLGDRNTEAFF
NA,15,TRBJ1-5,TRBV7-2,NA,TGTGCCAGCAGCTTAGCCAGGCTCGTGGATCAGCCCCAGCATTTT,CASSLARLVDQPQHF
TRBD1,15,TRBJ2-7,TRBV7-6,once,TGTGCCAGCAGCGCATCCGGGACAGGGGTAGGGGAGCAGTACTTC,CASSASGTGVGEQYF
NA,14,TRBJ1-2,TRBV10-3,NA,TGTGCCATCAGGAAGGCGGACTCTAACTATGGCTACACCTTC,CAIRKADSNYGYTF